The entry below describes one T cell receptor beta chain. Its specificity is not known. The sample originates from a study of vaccination and CD4 T cells after COVID-19. Study-wide points: The authors identified 304 of 307 vaccine-specific clones in convalescent patients as spike mono-reactive.

CDR1 is MNHEY and CDR2 is SVGAGI in the germline V gene. This CDR3 comprises 13 residues. Trimming cost V 0 bases and J 5 bases, with 4 bases left between them. Treatment noted: approximately nine-day PBMC culture with coronavirus spike peptide pools or control peptides (ViraFEST assay). Each well held under 2.5 million PBMCs in IL-2 (roughly 10 IU/ml) medium with around 10 ug/ml peptide pools. Cultured CD4+ T cells had their DNA profiled by the Oncomine TCR Beta short-read assay. Each CDR3 protein gets one entry after TCRdb re-called the PCR reads with MiXCR. The table has more than 7,500 distinct CDR3 sequences, about 61% seen once.

The chain recombines TRBV6-5 with TRBJ2-2; D call uncertain. The source is a human donor who had recovered from COVID-19. The sequenced sample was CD4+ T cells from blood, cultured in vitro. DNA of the CDR3: TGTGCCAGCAGTTACTCTGGTACCGGGGAGCTGTTTTTT. It translates to CASSYSGTGELFF.